A selection of T cell receptor beta chains follows, all from one sample in a study of blood T cell repertoires in COVID-19. Profiled with immunoSEQ multiplex PCR; TCRdb holds only in-frame clones, not every one. The sample has 300,000 to 400,000 clones; approximately 86% are singletons. Material for sequencing was PBMCs or T cells enriched from blood (not recorded which). Receptors originate from a woman in her thirties or forties with acute COVID-19. CDR3s include the opening cysteine and the closing phenylalanine or tryptophan. D genes are given only for firm matches. The size entry is marked missing in some rows and otherwise reads once, few, many or a size class.

V: TRBV2; size: NA; J: TRBJ1-1; D: TRBD1; DNA: TGTGCCAGCAGTGAACTAAGGACAGGGGGCGCAGAAGCTTTCTTT; CDR3: CASSELRTGGAEAFF
V: TRBV6-2/TRBV6-3; size: NA; J: TRBJ2-7; D: NA; DNA: TGTGCCAGCAGTTACTCTAGAGGGCTCTCCTACGAGCAGTACTTC; CDR3: CASSYSRGLSYEQYF
V: TRBV7-3; size: NA; J: TRBJ2-3; D: NA; DNA: TGTGCCAGCAGATCGTATACAGGGACATCTAGCACAGATACGCAGTATTTT; CDR3: CASRSYTGTSSTDTQYF
V: TRBV6-5; size: NA; J: TRBJ2-1; D: NA; DNA: TGTGCCAGCAGCAACAGGGTCTACAATGAGCAGTTCTTC; CDR3: CASSNRVYNEQFF
V: TRBV18; size: few; J: TRBJ1-4; D: NA; DNA: TGTGCCAGCTCACCAGAGGATGAAAAACTGTTTTTT; CDR3: CASSPEDEKLFF
V: TRBV7-9; size: NA; J: TRBJ2-2; D: TRBD2; DNA: TGTGCCAGCAGCCCTCGGGGCGGGAGGAACACCGGGGAGCTGTTTTTT; CDR3: CASSPRGGRNTGELFF
V: TRBV11-2; size: NA; J: TRBJ2-3; D: NA; DNA: TGTGCCAGCAGCTTCCGGGCCGACAGGTCGGATACGCAGTATTTT; CDR3: CASSFRADRSDTQYF
V: TRBV18; size: NA; J: TRBJ1-1; D: NA; DNA: TGTGCCAGCTCACTTTGGCCCTCTAACACTGAAGCTTTCTTT; CDR3: CASSLWPSNTEAFF
V: TRBV28; size: NA; J: TRBJ2-7; D: NA; DNA: TGTGTTACAAGCCGCGGGGGCAGTCGGTACGAGCAGTACTTC; CDR3: CVTSRGGSRYEQYF
V: TRBV5-8; size: NA; J: TRBJ2-6; D: TRBD2; DNA: TGTGCCAGCAGCGCCAGACTAGCGGGAGGGCCTGGGGCCAACGTCCTGACTTTC; CDR3: CASSARLAGGPGANVLTF
V: TRBV5-1; size: NA; J: TRBJ2-2; D: TRBD1; DNA: TGCGCCAGCAGCTTGGCAGGGGGCAGGGGTACCGGGGAGCTGTTTTTT; CDR3: CASSLAGGRGTGELFF
V: TRBV11-2; size: NA; J: TRBJ2-2; D: TRBD2; DNA: TGTGCCAGCAGCTTAGGGGCTATCCTAGCGGGCTCAACAGCCGGGGAGCTGTTTTTT; CDR3: CASSLGAILAGSTAGELFF
V: TRBV7-2; size: once; J: TRBJ2-3; D: TRBD1; DNA: TGTGCCAGCAGCTTCTCAGGGGGCCTAGATACGCAGTATTTT; CDR3: CASSFSGGLDTQYF
V: TRBV7-2; size: NA; J: TRBJ1-1; D: NA; DNA: TGTGCCAGCAGCCCGATCGGGGATACTGAAGCTTTCTTT; CDR3: CASSPIGDTEAFF
V: TRBV4-3; size: NA; J: TRBJ1-5; D: NA; DNA: TGCGCCAGCAGCCAAGATCACGGACTGTTCAATCAGCCCCAGCATTTT; CDR3: CASSQDHGLFNQPQHF
V: TRBV19; size: once; J: TRBJ1-5; D: NA; DNA: TGTGCCAGTAGTATGTCAGGCCTTGCTAATCAGCCCCAGCATTTT; CDR3: CASSMSGLANQPQHF
V: TRBV18; size: NA; J: TRBJ2-7; D: TRBD1; DNA: TGTGCCAGCTCACTAATCCGCCGGACAGGGGACGAGCAGTACTTC; CDR3: CASSLIRRTGDEQYF
V: TRBV4-1; size: NA; J: TRBJ2-7; D: TRBD2; DNA: TGCGCCAGCAGCCAAATCCCTGGGGTGGACGCGGGAGGCCACGAGCAGTACTTC; CDR3: CASSQIPGVDAGGHEQYF
V: TRBV19; size: once; J: TRBJ2-5; D: TRBD2; DNA: TGTGCCAGTAGTATAGGTAGCGGGGGGGCCCCTACCCAGTACTTC; CDR3: CASSIGSGGAPTQYF
V: TRBV9; size: NA; J: TRBJ2-1; D: NA; DNA: TGTGCCAGCAACCCTTCGGGGGGCAGGAATGAGCAGTTCTTC; CDR3: CASNPSGGRNEQFF
V: TRBV7-8; size: NA; J: TRBJ1-2; D: NA; DNA: TGTGCCAGCAGCTTAGGGCTGGGCCCCAATGGCTACACCTTC; CDR3: CASSLGLGPNGYTF
V: TRBV4-2; size: few; J: TRBJ1-2; D: NA; DNA: TGTGCCAGCAGCCAAGTTGAGGAAAGCAAGGGCTACACCTTC; CDR3: CASSQVEESKGYTF
V: TRBV28; size: NA; J: TRBJ2-5; D: TRBD1; DNA: TGTGCCAGCAGTTCGACGAAGGGACAGGGGGGCCAAGAGACCCAGTACTTC; CDR3: CASSSTKGQGGQETQYF
V: TRBV28; size: NA; J: TRBJ2-7; D: TRBD2; DNA: TGTGCTACTACCCGGGGGGTTGCCTACGAGCAGTACTTC; CDR3: CATTRGVAYEQYF
V: TRBV6-5; size: NA; J: TRBJ2-7; D: NA; DNA: TGTGCCAGCAGTACCCTAGGAAGACTCTACGAGCAGTACTTC; CDR3: CASSTLGRLYEQYF
V: TRBV18; size: NA; J: TRBJ1-2; D: TRBD1; DNA: TGTGCCAGCTCGCATGGGACAGGCTATGGCTACACCTTC; CDR3: CASSHGTGYGYTF
V: TRBV9; size: NA; J: TRBJ2-7; D: NA; DNA: TGTGCCAGCAGCGGGGGGCAGCTCAAGACTAACGAGCAGTACTTC; CDR3: CASSGGQLKTNEQYF
V: TRBV9; size: NA; J: TRBJ1-1; D: NA; DNA: TGTGCCAGCAGCGTAGGTTCCATGAACACTGAAGCTTTCTTT; CDR3: CASSVGSMNTEAFF
V: TRBV5-8; size: NA; J: TRBJ1-5; D: TRBD1; DNA: TGTGCCAGCAGCCTAGGGACAGACTGGGGGCAGCCCCAGCATTTT; CDR3: CASSLGTDWGQPQHF
V: TRBV11-3; size: NA; J: TRBJ2-7; D: NA; DNA: TGTGCCAGCAGACCGGACAGACTATCCTACGAGCAGTACTTC; CDR3: CASRPDRLSYEQYF
V: TRBV29-1; size: NA; J: TRBJ2-1; D: TRBD1; DNA: TGCAGCGCTGCCCCGGACAGGAGACGCAATGAGCAGTTCTTC; CDR3: CSAAPDRRRNEQFF
V: TRBV5-6; size: NA; J: TRBJ1-1; D: TRBD1; DNA: TGTGCCAGCAGCATATTCGGGACAGACCTGAACACTGAAGCTTTCTTT; CDR3: CASSIFGTDLNTEAFF
V: TRBV6-1; size: NA; J: TRBJ1-2; D: TRBD1; DNA: TGTGCCAGCAGTGAAAGGGGTGGGACAGGGGTCTATGGCTACACCTTC; CDR3: CASSERGGTGVYGYTF
V: TRBV29-1; size: NA; J: TRBJ2-7; D: NA; DNA: TGCAGCGTGACCTACTCGGGACACAGCTCCTACGAGCAGTACTTC; CDR3: CSVTYSGHSSYEQYF
V: TRBV7-2; size: NA; J: TRBJ2-2; D: TRBD2; DNA: TGTGCCAGCAGCCTAACTAGCGGGAAGGGCGGGGAGCTGTTTTTT; CDR3: CASSLTSGKGGELFF
V: TRBV3-1/TRBV3-2; size: few; J: TRBJ1-2; D: NA; DNA: TGTGCCAGCAGCCAAGTATCACAGAGCTATGGCTACACCTTC; CDR3: CASSQVSQSYGYTF
V: TRBV10-3; size: NA; J: TRBJ2-5; D: NA; DNA: TGTGCCATCAGCCCTACCCCACAGGGCGGACTGGAGACCCAGTACTTC; CDR3: CAISPTPQGGLETQYF
V: TRBV7-9; size: NA; J: TRBJ1-1; D: NA; DNA: TGTGCCAGCAGCCCCCAGTGGACTGAAGCTTTCTTT; CDR3: CASSPQWTEAFF
V: TRBV19; size: NA; J: TRBJ2-3; D: TRBD2; DNA: TGTGCCAGTAGTATTCTGAGCGGGGGGATAGATACGCAGTATTTT; CDR3: CASSILSGGIDTQYF
V: TRBV9; size: NA; J: TRBJ1-1; D: NA; DNA: TGTGCCAGCAGCGTACAGGGACTCGGCTCGACTGAAGCTTTCTTT; CDR3: CASSVQGLGSTEAFF
V: TRBV6-1; size: few; J: TRBJ1-1; D: TRBD1; DNA: TGTGCCAGCAGTGAAAGAATTGGGGACAGTCGAGCTTTCTTT; CDR3: CASSERIGDSRAFF
V: TRBV19; size: NA; J: TRBJ1-2; D: TRBD1; DNA: TGTGCCAGTAGTATGGGACAGAAGACTAACTATGGCTACACCTTC; CDR3: CASSMGQKTNYGYTF
V: TRBV28; size: NA; J: TRBJ1-2; D: NA; DNA: TGTGCCAGCAGTTGGGGCGGTGGATCTGCAGGGGGCTACACCTTC; CDR3: CASSWGGGSAGGYTF
V: TRBV2; size: NA; J: TRBJ2-7; D: NA; DNA: TGTGCCAGCAGGTACTCCGAGGGAAGTGGGCAGTACTTC; CDR3: CASRYSEGSGQYF
V: TRBV28; size: NA; J: TRBJ1-4; D: NA; DNA: TGTGCCAGCAGTTTACCCACAGGGAATAATGAAAAACTGTTTTTT; CDR3: CASSLPTGNNEKLFF
V: TRBV6-2/TRBV6-3; size: NA; J: TRBJ2-1; D: TRBD2; DNA: TGTGCCAGCAGCCCCGGGGGGTTATCCTACAATGAGCAGTTCTTC; CDR3: CASSPGGLSYNEQFF
V: TRBV19; size: NA; J: TRBJ2-3; D: TRBD1; DNA: TGTGCCAGTAGGACAGGGGCCACAGATACGCAGTATTTT; CDR3: CASRTGATDTQYF
V: TRBV6-1; size: NA; J: TRBJ1-5; D: NA; DNA: TGTGCCAGCAGTGAAATCACAGATCAGCCCCAGCATTTT; CDR3: CASSEITDQPQHF
V: TRBV4-3; size: many; J: TRBJ2-1; D: NA; DNA: TGCGCCAGCAGCCAAGGGTCCTACTCCTACAATGAGCAGTTCTTC; CDR3: CASSQGSYSYNEQFF
V: TRBV9; size: NA; J: TRBJ1-2; D: NA; DNA: TGTGCCAGCAGCGCACAGAGTGGCTATGGCTACACCTTC; CDR3: CASSAQSGYGYTF
V: TRBV7-9; size: NA; J: TRBJ1-2; D: NA; DNA: TGTGCCAGCAGTCAACAGGGAGACGGACGGACCACCTTC; CDR3: CASSQQGDGRTTF
V: TRBV4-2; size: NA; J: TRBJ2-3; D: TRBD2; DNA: TGTGCCAGCAGCCCATCATTTCCGGGACTATTCACAGATACGCAGTATTTT; CDR3: CASSPSFPGLFTDTQYF
V: TRBV28; size: NA; J: TRBJ2-1; D: TRBD2; DNA: TGTGCCAGCAGGGGGGGGACTAGCGGACGGCATGAGCAGTTCTTC; CDR3: CASRGGTSGRHEQFF
V: TRBV7-8; size: NA; J: TRBJ2-7; D: TRBD1; DNA: TGTGCCAGCAGCTTACGGACAGGGACACCAATCTACGAGCAGTACTTC; CDR3: CASSLRTGTPIYEQYF
V: TRBV13; size: once; J: TRBJ1-3; D: NA; DNA: TGTGCCAGCAGCTTAGGCCAGGTACCACTCTCTGGAAACACCATATATTTT; CDR3: CASSLGQVPLSGNTIYF
V: TRBV11-2; size: NA; J: TRBJ2-3; D: NA; DNA: TGTGCCAGCAGCTTAGTCGGTTTCGCTAGCGGCACAGATACGCAGTATTTT; CDR3: CASSLVGFASGTDTQYF